A selection of T cell receptor beta chains follows, all from one sample in a study of CD8 T cells in Susac syndrome. TCRdb reanalysed the immunoSEQ multiplex PCR reads using MiXCR and keeps one entry per CDR3 protein. In the table there are about 400,000 distinct CDR3 sequences, 85% to 90% of which are singletons. Input material: CD8+ T cells from PBMCs. These receptors all come from a human donor with multiple sclerosis. The CDR3 runs from the conserved cysteine through the conserved F or W. The D gene is left open where the match is weak. Clone size, where shown, is once, few, many, or a class for clones that have expanded.

size,V,J,D,CDR3,DNA
-,TRBV28,TRBJ2-1,TRBD2,CASSFPGEVAGAGYNEQFF,TGTGCCAGCAGTTTTCCGGGAGAGGTAGCGGGAGCGGGTTACAATGAGCAGTTCTTC
-,TRBV10-3,TRBJ2-1,TRBD2,CAISDGPSGRELYDEQFF,TGTGCCATCAGTGACGGGCCTAGCGGGCGGGAGTTGTACGATGAGCAGTTCTTC
-,TRBV4-1,TRBJ2-7,TRBD2,CASSQQTSGSSYEQYF,TGCGCCAGCAGCCAACAGACTAGCGGGAGCTCCTACGAGCAGTACTTC
once,TRBV11-2,TRBJ1-3,-,CASSLWVRKNRSAGNTIYF,TGTGCCAGCAGCTTATGGGTTCGGAAAAATCGTAGTGCTGGAAACACCATATATTTT
once,TRBV14,TRBJ2-5,TRBD2,CASSPYGTSVLETQYF,TGTGCCAGCAGCCCGTACGGGACTAGTGTTCTGGAGACCCAGTACTTC
-,TRBV5-1,TRBJ2-7,TRBD1,CASRGTGNAEQYF,TGCGCCAGCCGGGGGACAGGTAATGCCGAGCAGTACTTC
once,TRBV12-3/TRBV12-4,TRBJ2-3,-,CASSDRRDTQYF,TGTGCCAGCAGTGACCGGAGAGATACGCAGTATTTT
-,TRBV4-1,TRBJ2-5,-,CASSQRTQETQYF,TGCGCCAGCAGCCAGAGGACTCAAGAGACCCAGTACTTC
-,TRBV27,TRBJ2-1,TRBD2,CASSLSGSLRNEQFF,TGTGCCAGCAGTTTAAGCGGGAGTTTGAGAAATGAGCAGTTCTTC
-,TRBV27,TRBJ2-3,TRBD2,CASSLPGLGTDTQYF,TGTGCCAGCAGTTTACCGGGACTAGGCACAGATACGCAGTATTTT
-,TRBV5-8,TRBJ2-5,TRBD1,CASSFRDRGHQETQYF,TGTGCCAGCAGCTTTCGGGACAGGGGGCACCAAGAGACCCAGTACTTC
-,TRBV2,TRBJ2-7,-,CASSEGPIYSYEQYF,TGTGCCAGCAGTGAAGGTCCAATCTATTCCTACGAGCAGTACTTC
-,TRBV5-5,TRBJ1-2,-,CASSLASGDYGYTF,TGTGCCAGCAGCTTGGCCTCAGGGGACTATGGCTACACCTTC
-,TRBV5-6,TRBJ1-1,-,CASSLIFGTGEAFF,TGTGCCAGCAGCTTAATTTTCGGTACGGGGGAAGCTTTCTTT
-,TRBV6-1,TRBJ1-5,-,CASSEVPGNQPQHF,TGTGCCAGCAGTGAGGTTCCTGGTAATCAGCCCCAGCATTTT
-,TRBV27,TRBJ2-1,TRBD1,CASVHVGTGDYNEQFF,TGTGCCAGCGTCCATGTAGGGACAGGGGACTACAATGAGCAGTTCTTC
-,TRBV20-1,TRBJ2-7,-,CSAKIYGRNSYEQYF,TGCAGTGCTAAAATTTATGGCCGTAACTCCTACGAGCAGTACTTC